The 26 T cell receptor beta chains reported below all come from one sample, sequenced in a study of molecular identifiers for immune sequencing clone quantification. TCRdb re-analysed the PCR reads in MiXCR, keeping a single row per CDR3 protein. This sample has about 68,000 distinct CDR3 sequences; about a sixth occur once, and the top ten carry nearly 1.5%. The source material was naive CD8+ T cells from blood, with Jurkat cell RNA spiked in. Described subset: FACS-sorted CD8+CD4-CCR7+CD45RA+ naive T cells. The receptor source for this set is a human donor in good health. Some libraries in this study had Jurkat cell RNA spiked in.

The genes are TRBV24-1 and TRBJ2-2, with D possibly TRBD2 on 6 matching bases. The germline V and J ends were trimmed by 4 bases and 0 bases, with 11 bases remaining between them. Germline V gene sequence: CDR1 KGHDR, CDR2 SFDVKD. The CDR3 is 16 amino acids. CDR3 in DNA: TGTGCCACCAGTGACCCGACTAGTTCGAACACCGGGGAGCTGTTTTTT. It translates to CATSDPTSSNTGELFF.

This clonotype appeared many times. CDR3 protein: CASSTGQGSDTQYF. In nucleotides, the CDR3 is TGTGCCAGCAGCACGGGACAGGGTTCAGATACGCAGTATTTT. This sequence joins TRBV7-9 and TRBJ2-3; 9 bases agree with TRBD1. The CDR3 length is 14 residues. Losses at the gene ends were 5 bases for V and 4 bases for J; bases not matched to a gene: 4. Germline V CDR1 and CDR2: SEHNR, FQNEAQ (reference sequence).

Points on this clonotype: The junction departs from germline at one end; a sequencing error may be responsible. The chain employs TRBV5-8 and TRBJ2-7; 9 positions match TRBD2. This CDR3 region has 12 residues. Germline CDR1 reads SGHTS; CDR2 reads YDEGEE. The CDR3 coding sequence is TGTGCCAGCAGCTTGGCCGGCGGGAGGGCCCGTTTC. Residues: CASSLAGGRARF.

The chain couples TRBV19 to TRBJ1-1; 8 nucleotides align to TRBD1. The CDR3 extends over 14 amino acids. With 5 bases clipped from V and 11 bases from J, the junction kept 13 bases outside the gene matches. Germline lookup yields CDR1 LNHDA and CDR2 SQIVND (reference sequence). The DNA for the CDR3 is TGTGCCAGTAGTCTGACAGGGGTTCTCGAACGGGCTTTCTTT. Residues: CASSLTGVLERAFF.

The rearrangement uses TRBV7-8 and TRBJ2-1, with 9 bases lining up with TRBD2. The germline CDR1 and CDR2 sequences are SGHVS and FQNEAQ. The CDR3 is 16 amino acids. V was pared by 1 base and J by 0 bases, with 1 base of the junction left unmatched. CDR3 DNA: TGTGCCAGCAGCTTAGTAGCGGGAGCCTCCTACAATGAGCAGTTCTTC. This gives the protein CASSLVAGASYNEQFF.

Worth noting for this clonotype: This may arise from a read error, as a much more abundant clone is one base away. V gene TRBV19 combines with J gene TRBJ2-1; D might be TRBD2 (6 bases). This CDR3 is built from 15 residues. Germline lookup yields CDR1 LNHDA and CDR2 SQIVND (reference sequence). The CDR3 DNA sequence: TGTGCCAGTAGTATAGACGGGAGCTCTTACAATGAGCAGCTCTTC. Amino acids: CASSIDGSSYNEQLF.

This chain uses TRBV27 with TRBJ2-1; 12 nucleotides agree with TRBD2. V was pared by 4 bases and J by 10 bases, with 11 bases of the junction left unmatched. Germline V gives CDR1 MNHEY, CDR2 SMNVEV (reference sequence). There are 16 residues in the CDR3. Here the CDR3 reads CASSSSMTSGGSEQFF. The DNA of the CDR3 is TGTGCCAGCAGTTCATCAATGACTAGCGGGGGCTCCGAGCAGTTCTTC.

Ten or more counts support this clonotype. This chain uses TRBV7-2 with TRBJ2-3; D might be TRBD1 or TRBD2, each matching 5 bases. Trimming pared 0 bases from V and 2 bases from J, leaving 15 bases between. This CDR3 is built from 17 residues. CDR1 and CDR2 (germline): SGHTA, FQGNSA. CDR3 sequence (DNA): TGTGCCAGCAGCTTAGCGTTCCGGGGCGAAGTCACAGATACGCAGTATTTT. It is translated as CASSLAFRGEVTDTQYF.

The chain has TRBV6-6 and TRBJ2-7; 8 bases fit TRBD2. After removal of 6 bases from V and 6 bases from J, the junction contained 13 bases not matched to a gene. The CDR3 totals 15 residues. Germline lookup yields CDR1 MNHNY and CDR2 SVGAGI (reference sequence). The CDR3 is CASRLAGSSPSEQYF. Written as DNA, the CDR3 is TGTGCCAGCAGGTTAGCGGGGAGCTCCCCCTCCGAGCAGTACTTC.

The V gene is TRBV4-3, the J gene TRBJ2-7, with D possibly TRBD1 on 5 matching bases. Between the trimmed V and J ends, which lost 0 bases and 2 bases, there was a span of 11 bases. The CDR3 runs 15 residues. Germline CDR1 and CDR2: LGHNA and YSLEER. The CDR3 DNA sequence: TGCGCCAGCAGCCAAGATTACGGCAGGGCCTACGAGCAGTACTTC. Protein: CASSQDYGRAYEQYF.

This clonotype has more than one count but fewer than ten. The chain combines TRBV9 with TRBJ2-1; TRBD2 aligns across 10 bases. Germline V gives CDR1 SGDLS, CDR2 YYNGEE. This CDR3 comprises 16 residues. Trimming removed 3 bases from V and 4 bases from J; junction bases left unmatched: 7. The CDR3 DNA is TGTGCCAGCAGCGGGGCCGAACTAGCGGGATACAATGAGCAGTTCTTC. Residues: CASSGAELAGYNEQFF.

The table lists this clonotype with many counts. DNA for the CDR3: TGTGCCAGCAGTCCTACGGGACAGACAGATACGCAGTATTTT. Translating it yields CASSPTGQTDTQYF. The rearrangement uses TRBV7-9 and TRBJ2-3, with 7 bases lining up with TRBD1. There are 14 residues in the CDR3. Germline CDR1 reads SEHNR; CDR2 reads FQNEAQ (reference sequence). The trim removed 6 bases at V and 3 bases at J, leaving 6 bases unmatched.

The table lists this clonotype with many counts. The chain joins TRBV4-1 to TRBJ2-7, with 7 nucleotides matching TRBD1. Trimming took 2 bases from V and 2 from J; bases not matched to a gene: 9. The CDR3 extends over 16 amino acids. From germline, CDR1 is MGHRA and CDR2 YSYEKL. CDR3 region: CASSQRTGTNAYEQYF. CDR3 nucleotide sequence: TGCGCCAGCAGCCAAAGGACAGGAACCAATGCCTACGAGCAGTACTTC.

This clonotype was found many times. The chain combines TRBV7-9 with TRBJ2-6; D may be TRBD1 or TRBD2 (6 bases each). Germline CDR1 and CDR2: SEHNR and FQNEAQ (reference sequence). The ends were cut back, 4 bases at V and 1 base at J, with 20 bases in the middle. The CDR3 has 19 residues. DNA for the CDR3: TGTGCCAGCAGCTCGCCGGGAACCGGAGGGGGGTCTGGGGCCAACGTCCTGACTTTC. Encoded protein: CASSSPGTGGGSGANVLTF.

The sample holds many counts of this clonotype. The rearrangement uses TRBV2 and TRBJ2-5; no clear D gene. The V gene lost 2 bases and the J gene lost 2 bases, with 15 bases spanning the gap. CDR3 size: 16 residues. The germline gives CDR1 SNHLY, CDR2 FYNNEI. CDR3 DNA: TGTGCCAGCAGTGAAAGTTGGAGTCAGGCACAAGAGACCCAGTACTTC. Protein product: CASSESWSQAQETQYF.

This clonotype showed up many times. The gene calls are TRBV6-2 or TRBV6-3 and TRBJ2-7; tentatively, D is TRBD1 or TRBD2 (5 bases each). The CDR3 sequence is 16 residues long. The germline CDR1 and CDR2 sequences are MNHEY and SVGEGT. V was pared by 2 bases and J by 2 bases, with 16 bases between. The CDR3 loop reads CASSYPRDGTTYEQYF. Here the CDR3 DNA reads TGTGCCAGCAGTTACCCCCGGGACGGAACTACCTACGAGCAGTACTTC.

A remark on this clonotype: Being one base from a much bigger clone, this may be a read error. Because it lacks the conserved phenylalanine or tryptophan at the end, this CDR3 is likely a read error. For the CDR3, the DNA is TGTGCCACCAGCAAAGGGACAGGGAGAACTGAAGCTTTCATT. It specifies CATSKGTGRTEAFI. The genes are TRBV15 and TRBJ1-1; 9 bases agree with TRBD1. The V gene end was trimmed by 4 bases and the J gene end by 5 bases; junction bases not matched to a gene: 5. CDR1 and CDR2 (germline): LNHNV, YYDKDF (reference sequence). The CDR3 length is 14 residues.

This clonotype was observed at least ten times. V and J are TRBV5-1 and TRBJ1-5, with 7 nucleotides matching TRBD1. J gave up 3 bases and V 3 bases, and 3 bases lay outside the gene matches. Per the germline V gene, CDR1 is SGHRS and CDR2 is YFSETQ. This CDR3 spans 14 amino acids. CDR3 protein: CASSYGTVNQPQHF. The CDR3 nucleotides are TGCGCCAGCAGCTATGGGACAGTCAATCAGCCCCAGCATTTT.

Many counts were recorded for this clonotype. The chain recombines TRBV23-1 with TRBJ1-5; no reliable D call. TRBV23-1 is identified as an open reading frame with a role that is uncertain. The CDR3 has 17 residues. V lost 0 bases, J lost 0 bases, and 12 bases lay in between. The CDR3 DNA follows: TGCGCCAGCAGTCAATCGGAGGGAGGTTATAGCAATCAGCCCCAGCATTTT. It yields the protein CASSQSEGGYSNQPQHF.

This clonotype has ten or more counts. This sequence joins TRBV29-1 and TRBJ2-1; D possibly corresponds to TRBD2 (6 bases). V shed 3 bases and J shed 9 bases, with 18 bases lying between them. Germline CDR1 and CDR2: SQVTM and ANQGSEA. The CDR3 covers 14 residues. In DNA form, the CDR3 reads TGCAGCGTTGATTCGACTAGTGAAAGCATTGAGCAGTTCTTC. It translates to CSVDSTSESIEQFF.

Comment on this clonotype: A much larger clone lies one base from this, so it may be a read error. Since no conserved phenylalanine or tryptophan closes the CDR3, a read error is the likely cause. The gene calls are TRBV2 and TRBJ1-1; no clear D gene. Germline lookup yields CDR1 SNHLY and CDR2 FYNNEI. V was trimmed by 8 bases and J by 1 base, leaving 8 bases between them. This CDR3 has 12 amino acids. The CDR3 bases are TGTGCCAGCGTTGAGGGGAACACTGAAGCTTTCCTT. Translating gives CASVEGNTEAFL.

This clonotype has ten or more counts. The rearrangement links TRBV7-9 to TRBJ2-7; D call uncertain. V was cut by 3 bases and J by 5 bases, with 8 bases left in between. This CDR3 contains 12 residues. Germline V gene lookup returns CDR1 SEHNR and CDR2 FQNEAQ (reference sequence). The CDR3 spells CASSFGADEQYF. CDR3 nucleotides: TGTGCCAGCAGCTTTGGTGCCGACGAGCAGTACTTC.

This clonotype occurred many times. The chain's CDR3 is CASTSGSVLAGNTYSYEQYF. DNA of the CDR3: TGTGCCAGCACCTCCGGCAGCGTGCTAGCGGGAAATACCTACTCCTACGAGCAGTACTTC. The chain links TRBV7-9 to TRBJ2-7; 9 nucleotides line up with TRBD2. J was trimmed by 0 bases and V by 7 bases; bases with no gene match: 22. The length of the CDR3 is 20 residues. Germline V gene sequence: CDR1 SEHNR, CDR2 FQNEAQ (reference sequence).

Of note for this clonotype: Possible read error: a much larger clone is one base away. This sequence joins TRBV7-8 and TRBJ2-7, with D unresolved. CDR1 is SGHVS, CDR2 FQNEAQ, per germline. The length of the CDR3 is 14 residues. Trimming removed 7 bases from V and 5 bases from J, with 18 bases in between. CDR3 sequence: CASTVASVENEQYF. The CDR3 DNA reads TGTGCCAGCACCGTAGCCTCCGTGGAGAACGAGCAGTACTTC.

The gene calls are TRBV7-2 and TRBJ2-7; 13 bases are shared with TRBD2. The CDR3 sequence is 17 residues long. Germline V lookup: CDR1 SGHTA, CDR2 FQGNSA. Unmatched junction bases numbered 10, after V lost 8 bases and J lost 0 bases. The CDR3 coding sequence is TGTGCCAGCGGCTCGGGACTAGCGGGGCACAGCTCCTACGAGCAGTACTTC. Its translation is CASGSGLAGHSSYEQYF.

There are many counts of this clonotype. The V call is TRBV29-1, the J call TRBJ2-3, with 9 bases lining up with TRBD2. The trim removed 1 base at V and 2 bases at J, leaving 16 bases unmatched. This CDR3 region has 19 residues. Germline CDR1 is SQVTM and CDR2 is ANQGSEA. The chain's CDR3 is CSVEGWPSLAGRATDTQYF. CDR3 DNA sequence: TGCAGCGTTGAAGGGTGGCCTTCCCTAGCGGGAAGGGCCACAGATACGCAGTATTTT.